This T cell receptor beta chain was captured by sequencing in a study of T-cell reconstitution after alpha-beta-depleted transplantation in children (TCRdb year 2016). In the study overall: The study quantitatively tracked T-cell immune reconstitution after TCRalphabeta/CD19-depleted allogeneic hematopoietic cell transplantation in children using TCR repertoire profiling.

Relative to germline, V is missing 2 bases and J is missing 4 bases, with 11 bases of the junction outside any gene match. CDR1 and CDR2 were assigned from the germline V gene (reference sequence) as DFQATT and SNEGSKA. The cysteine opens and the phenylalanine closes a CDR3 of 16 amino acids. Only the CDR3 DNA stays, 48 bases, in frame from base 1. This clonotype was counted at least ten times. Which antigen it targets is not known. Base qualities are not recorded, but no much larger clone differs from it by a single base. The method behind the library was PCR. TCRdb shows the sequencer as Illumina HiSeq 2500. To normalize quantification of the TCRbeta repertoire, the TCR libraries were built with molecular barcoding that relied on unique molecular identifiers. TCRdb trimmed public reads at Q25 via fastp, called clones via MiXCR and kept in-frame beta chains. Every distinct CDR3 protein forms one entry, paired with its most common genes and DNA. A total of a few hundred thousand distinct CDR3 sequences appear in this sample, approximately 9.8% of them only once. The ten largest clones take up roughly 5.1% of the sample.

The sequencing here drew on PBMCs from the stem cell graft donor, taken from the stem cell graft. The rearranged chain carries TRBV20-1 and TRBJ2-3, with TRBD2 identical over 8 junction bases. This sequence originates from a human donor who donated a stem cell graft to a child with SCID. The CDR3 sequence is CSARRSGRGVPDTQYF. The DNA sequence follows: TGCAGTGCTAGACGTTCGGGGCGGGGGGTCCCAGATACGCAGTATTTT.